This T cell receptor beta chain emerged from a study of breast tumors, draining lymph nodes, adjacent tissues. CDR1 is SGHNT, CDR2 YYREEE, per germline (reference sequence). This CDR3 is built from 15 residues. V was clipped by 10 bases and J by 3 bases; unmatched bases: 13. There are many counts of this clonotype. MiXCR was run by TCRdb on the multiplex PCR reads, yielding one entry per CDR3 protein. The sample consists of around 20,000 distinct CDR3 sequences, 25% to 40% of them appearing once. The sample comprised breast tumor tissue. This receptor was taken from a female donor with breast cancer. Some clones in this sample may be carry-over from other donors' samples. The chain joins TRBV5-4 to TRBJ2-3; 8 nucleotides line up with TRBD2. The CDR3 here is CALRPGLDNTDTQYF. CDR3 nucleotide sequence: TGTGCCTTACGCCCGGGACTAGATAATACAGATACGCAGTATTTT.